The following is a TCR beta chain sequence with its context. Some clones are missing from TCRdb's copy, which holds only in-frame ones; the method was immunoSEQ multiplex PCR. The sample holds around 48,000 clones, 90% seen once. V was pared by 8 bases and J by 7 bases, with 17 bases between. The CDR3 is 14 residues long. CDR1 is MNHNY, CDR2 SVGAGI, per germline (reference sequence). This record belongs to a study of T cell changes during pregnancy in multiple sclerosis. J is TRBJ1-4 and V is TRBV6-6; possibly TRBD1 for D (6 bases). This TCR was sampled from a female donor with multiple sclerosis, enrolled in a pregnancy study. The sequences come from CD8+ T cells from peripheral blood mononuclear cells, collected before pregnancy. Here the CDR3 DNA reads TGTGCCAGCGATTCTGACAGGTTTTCTGAAAAACTGTTTTTT. This translates into CASDSDRFSEKLFF.